These 21 T cell receptor beta chains came from one sample sequenced in a study of blood T cells in healthy people across ages. The use of a sample-barcoded 5' primer and a J-beta primer mix characterized a second PCR of about 6 to 11 cycles. TCRdb itself ran the 5' RACE reads through MiXCR, one entry per CDR3 protein. The sample yields 550,000 to 700,000 distinct CDR3 sequences, 25% to 30% seen once. Sequenced sample: blood. Every receptor here comes from a woman in her seventies in good health.

This clonotype has only a few counts. The chain combines TRBV20-1 with TRBJ2-7; weak D call: TRBD2 (5 bases). This CDR3 is built from 12 residues. Germline CDR1 and CDR2: DFQATT and SNEGSKA (reference sequence). Trimming shortened V by 3 bases and J by 7 bases, and 13 bases separated the two germline ends. CDR3 coding DNA: TGCAGTGCTAGGCCCGGAGGTAGTGAGCAGTACTTC. This gives the protein CSARPGGSEQYF.

This chain joins TRBV5-1 and TRBJ2-5; D is tentatively TRBD1 or TRBD2 (6 bases each). There are 14 residues in the CDR3. The germline V gene encodes CDR1 SGHRS and CDR2 YFSETQ. V lost 8 bases to trimming and J lost 5 bases, with 19 bases between them. The CDR3: CASGGGSIRETQYF. The CDR3 coding sequence is TGCGCCAGTGGAGGGGGATCAATCCGGGAGACCCAGTACTTC.

This clonotype occurred a few times. The DNA of the CDR3 is TGTGCCAGCAGTTACGGGGGCCTGGTCACTGAAGCTTTCTTT. Its translation is CASSYGGLVTEAFF. The chain recombines TRBV6-5 with TRBJ1-1; D possibly corresponds to TRBD1 (6 bases). Germline V CDR1 and CDR2: MNHEY, SVGAGI. V lost 2 bases to trimming and J lost 4 bases, with 11 bases between them. This CDR3 spans 14 amino acids.

This rearrangement joins TRBV4-3 to TRBJ2-5; D ambiguous. V was shortened by 4 bases and J by 1 base, with 10 bases between the two germline ends. Per the germline V gene, CDR1 is LGHNA and CDR2 is YSLEER. The CDR3 loop spans 14 amino acids. The DNA for the CDR3 is TGCGCCAGCAGCCGACGGCTCCTCCAAGAGACCCAGTACTTC. Protein product: CASSRRLLQETQYF.

This rearrangement joins TRBV20-1 to TRBJ2-5; TRBD2 matches at 9 bases. The assigned J gene may be wrong: the sequence end matches TRBJ2-1 better. Germline V gene lookup returns CDR1 DFQATT and CDR2 SNEGSKA (reference sequence). CDR3 length equals 13 residues. DNA of the CDR3: TGCAGTGCTCGCGGGGGGGTGTACAATGAGCAGTTCTTC. It codes for CSARGGVYNEQFF.

Only a few counts were recorded for this clonotype. The J gene is TRBJ2-2, the V gene TRBV12-3 or TRBV12-4; D call uncertain. The CDR3 extends over 14 amino acids. Trimming pared 1 base from V and 4 bases from J, leaving 7 bases between. The CDR3 DNA follows: TGTGCCAGCAGTTTAGGTTTGGGCACCGGGGAGCTGTTTTTT. Translated, it gives CASSLGLGTGELFF.

The genes are TRBV20-1 and TRBJ1-4, with 9 bases lining up with TRBD1. From germline, CDR1 is DFQATT and CDR2 SNEGSKA (reference sequence). Germline trimming cut 5 bases from V and 3 bases from J; bases unmatched to any gene: 16. The CDR3 runs 18 residues. The CDR3 nucleotides read TGCAGTGCTCCCACACCGGGACAGGGCCTCTTTGCTAATGAAAAACTGTTTTTT. This sequence encodes CSAPTPGQGLFANEKLFF.

A few counts support this clonotype. The chain recombines TRBV4-3 with TRBJ2-5; the D gene could be TRBD1 or TRBD2 (6 bases each). The germline V and J ends were trimmed by 0 bases and 1 base, with 15 bases remaining between them. Germline lookup yields CDR1 LGHNA and CDR2 YSLEER. There are 17 residues in the CDR3. CDR3: CASSQDVARGAQETQYF. The CDR3 region has the DNA TGCGCCAGCAGCCAAGACGTTGCGAGGGGGGCCCAAGAGACCCAGTACTTC.

The rearrangement uses TRBV11-3 and TRBJ2-3, with D possibly matching TRBD1 (5 bases). The length of the CDR3 is 13 residues. Germline lookup yields CDR1 SGHNT and CDR2 YENEEA. Trimming removed 4 bases from V and 10 bases from J, with 15 bases in between. DNA for the CDR3: TGTGCCAGCAGCTCGCATCAGGGAAACGCGCAGTATTTT. Protein: CASSSHQGNAQYF.

This clonotype has more than one count but fewer than ten. The chain recombines TRBV30 with TRBJ2-6; D remains ambiguous. The V end was cut by 7 bases, the J end by 0 bases, with 4 bases between. The V gene's germline CDR1 is GTSNPN and CDR2 SVGIG (reference sequence). This CDR3 has 12 amino acids. For the CDR3, the DNA is TGTGCCTATTACTCTGGGGCCAACGTCCTGACTTTC. This gives the protein CAYYSGANVLTF.

In this sample, this clonotype turned up a few times. CDR3 nucleotide sequence: TGTGCCTGGAGTGGTCTGAACACTGAAGCTTTCTTT. It is translated as CAWSGLNTEAFF. This sequence joins TRBV30 and TRBJ1-1; D not resolved. CDR1 and CDR2 (germline): GTSNPN, SVGIG (reference sequence). CDR3 size: 12 residues. The V end was cut by 1 base, the J end by 0 bases, with 3 bases between. Looking up the rest from reference TRBV30 and TRBJ1-1 gives the full variable domain: SQTIHQWPATLVQPVGSPLSLECTVEGTSNPNLYWYRQAAGRGLQLLFYSVGIGQISSEVPQNLSASRPQDRQFILSSKKLLLSDSGFYLCAWSGLNTEAFFGQGTRLTVV.

Turning to this clonotype: This may arise from a read error, as a much more abundant clone is one base away. The chain has TRBV12-3 or TRBV12-4 and TRBJ2-7, with D unresolved. This CDR3 comprises 15 residues. CDR3 sequence (DNA): TGTGCCGGCAGCCCCGGTTCCTCTTTTTGGTACGAGCAGTACTTC. Translation: CAGSPGSSFWYEQYF.

CDR3 DNA: TGTGCCAGCGGTCCCGGACAGTATAGCAATCAGCCCCAGCATTTT. Translation: CASGPGQYSNQPQHF. V gene TRBV7-2 combines with J gene TRBJ1-5; tentative D call: TRBD1 (6 bases). With 8 bases removed from V and 0 bases from J, the gap between germline ends came to 14 bases. CDR1 SGHTA and CDR2 FQGNSA come from the germline V gene. This CDR3 comprises 15 residues.

The chain recombines TRBV4-2 with TRBJ1-1; D unclear. V was trimmed by 3 bases and J by 1 base, leaving 15 bases between them. CDR1 is LGHNA and CDR2 is YNFKEQ in the germline V gene. There are 16 residues in the CDR3. The CDR3 nucleotides are TGTGCCAGCAGCCAGACTCTGGCCGGAAGGAACACTGAAGCTTTCTTT. It codes for CASSQTLAGRNTEAFF.

This clonotype was seen only a few times. One end of the junction varies from germline; a read error may be responsible. In DNA form, the CDR3 reads TGTGCCAGCAGTCGAAAGGAGGCAGGAAATGAGCGGTTCTTC. Encoded protein: CASSRKEAGNERFF. The chain recombines TRBV25-1 with TRBJ2-1; D is possibly TRBD2 (5 bases). In germline, CDR1 is MGHDK, CDR2 SYGVNS. CDR3 size: 14 residues.

The chain employs TRBV20-1 and TRBJ2-3; the match to TRBD2 covers 11 bases. Trimming removed 2 bases from V and 2 bases from J; junction bases left unmatched: 3. The CDR3 extends over 15 amino acids. The germline V gene has CDR1 DFQATT and CDR2 SNEGSKA (reference sequence). The CDR3 nucleotides read TGCAGTGCTAGACTAGCGGGGGGCACCACAGATACGCAGTATTTT. It yields the protein CSARLAGGTTDTQYF.

The CDR3 DNA reads TGCAGTGCTAGCGACCCCCGGGGGCCTGGGGAGACCCAGTACTTC. Translation: CSASDPRGPGETQYF. The chain couples TRBV20-1 to TRBJ2-5, with D tentatively TRBD1 or TRBD2 (6 bases each). Germline V gene lookup returns CDR1 DFQATT and CDR2 SNEGSKA (reference sequence). V was pared by 3 bases and J by 5 bases, with 19 bases between. The CDR3 covers 15 residues.

The table lists this clonotype with a few counts. This chain joins TRBV7-2 and TRBJ2-5; 8 nucleotides line up with TRBD2. In germline, CDR1 is SGHTA, CDR2 FQGNSA. Trimming removed 2 bases from V and 5 bases from J; junction bases left unmatched: 10. This CDR3 has 16 amino acids. The CDR3 protein is CASSLIVRGGRETQYF. The CDR3 DNA follows: TGTGCCAGCAGCTTAATAGTCCGGGGGGGCCGGGAGACCCAGTACTTC.

V and J are TRBV7-2 and TRBJ1-4; D might be TRBD1 (6 bases). CDR1 is SGHTA and CDR2 is FQGNSA in the germline V gene. The CDR3 runs to 15 residues. The ends were cut back, 5 bases at V and 3 bases at J, with 13 bases in the middle. CDR3 sequence reads: CASSLDSSANEKLFF. The CDR3 coding sequence is TGTGCCAGCAGCCTGGACAGCTCAGCTAATGAAAAACTGTTTTTT. The full variable domain, rest sourced from reference TRBV7-2 and TRBJ1-4, is GAGVSQSPSNKVTEKGKDVELRCDPISGHTALYWYRQSLGQGLEFLIYFQGNSAPDKSGLPSDRFSAERTGGSVSTLTIQRTQQEDSAVYLCASSLDSSANEKLFFGSGTQLSVL.

This clonotype was detected only a few times. The V and J genes are TRBV28 and TRBJ1-2, with a possible D match to TRBD1 (5 bases). The CDR3 runs 12 residues. The germline V gene has CDR1 MDHEN and CDR2 SYDVKM. V was shortened by 7 bases and J by 8 bases, with 14 bases between the two germline ends. DNA for the CDR3: TGTGCCAGCACCACTTACGGGGACGGCTACACCTTC. Protein: CASTTYGDGYTF.

The chain carries TRBV5-1 and TRBJ2-7; D gene ambiguous. CDR3 length equals 16 residues. Germline CDR1 is SGHRS and CDR2 is YFSETQ. Trimming stripped 0 bases from V and 0 bases from J, with 13 bases between. CDR3 in DNA: TGCGCCAGCAGCTTGGGGAGCTCCACCAGCTCCTACGAGCAGTACTTC. This gives the protein CASSLGSSTSSYEQYF.